This T cell receptor (beta chain) is from a study of blood T cell repertoires in COVID-19. Study-wide background: Specimens from acute and convalescent COVID-19 originated in the United States, Italy and Spain. T cells, B-cell-depleted T cells, or PBMCs supplied cDNA or gDNA.

The V and J ends lost 4 bases and 6 bases, in that order; junction bases with no gene match: 6. This CDR3 region has 13 residues. Germline CDR1 is SQVTM and CDR2 is ANQGSEA. Clones were read by immunoSEQ multiplex PCR, and TCRdb kept only the in-frame ones, dropping some. The top ten hold about 4.5% of the sample, which has more than 90,000 clones, around nine tenths seen once. This sequence joins TRBV29-1 and TRBJ1-2; 9 bases match TRBD1. This clonotype originated in a man aged 35 to 55 with acute or convalescent COVID-19. Material for sequencing was peripheral blood. CDR3 bases: TGCAGCGTTGTTTTGGGACAGGGTAATGGCTACACCTTC. Translation gives CSVVLGQGNGYTF.